This TCR beta chain was observed in a study of blood T cell repertoires in COVID-19. The method was immunoSEQ multiplex PCR; TCRdb's version includes in-frame clones alone and lacks a portion of them. The repertoire holds 75,000 to 100,000 clones, with about 76% as singletons. This CDR3 region has 14 residues. With 7 bases clipped from V and 3 bases from J, the junction kept 6 bases outside the gene matches. Germline CDR1 is MNHNY and CDR2 is SVGAGI (reference sequence). The source is a woman at least 80 years old with acute or convalescent COVID-19. The sequenced sample was peripheral blood. The V call is TRBV6-6, the J call TRBJ2-1; the match to TRBD2 covers 7 bases. The CDR3 region is CASTAGVGYNEQFF. CDR3 DNA sequence: TGTGCCAGCACTGCGGGGGTGGGCTACAATGAGCAGTTCTTC.